This TCR beta chain was captured by sequencing in a study of shared clonotypes between healthy human individuals. Naive CD8 isolation took CD45RO-negative cells positively selected for CCR7 and excluded terminally differentiated effector memory CD45RA+ cells. On sorted subsets, replicate PCRs used about 200 ng DNA, or about 33,000 T cell genomes. In the authors' methods: Junction-only sequences without quality scores came from ImmunoSEQ, so filtering differed. Generated by immunoSEQ multiplex PCR, the TCRdb table keeps only in-frame clones and is missing some. V, J and clone size are taken as reported in that table, and D and trimming were inferred from the DNA itself. This repertoire shows about 650,000 clones, nearly 97% found once; its top ten account for less than 0.13%. The clonotype comes from a woman younger than 45 in good health. Material: naive CD8+ T cells sorted from blood.

The CDR3 sequence: CASSLERTGNEQYF. The CDR3 nucleotides read TGTGCCAGCAGCTTAGAAAGGACAGGGAACGAGCAGTACTTC. The genes are TRBV7-8 and TRBJ2-5; 8 bases are a match to TRBD1. The better agreement between TRBJ2-7 and the DNA end casts doubt on the J call. The CDR3 is made up of 14 amino acids. The germline gives CDR1 SGHVS, CDR2 FQNEAQ.